This TCR beta chain is from a study of cytomegalovirus exposure and HLA in healthy donors. The PCR had 60 Vbeta and 13 Jbeta primers. Some clones are missing from TCRdb's copy, which holds only in-frame ones; the method was immunoSEQ multiplex PCR. The table shows some 220,000 clones, with around nine tenths occurring only once. Between the trimmed V and J ends, which lost 3 bases and 0 bases, there was a span of 9 bases. There are 15 residues in the CDR3. CDR1 and CDR2 (germline): SGHDN, FVKESK. This rearrangement joins TRBV14 to TRBJ2-4; no clear D. Sequences were obtained from PBMCs. The source is a woman under 30 in good health and CMV-seronegative. The CDR3 sequence: CASSHGGLAKNIQYF. DNA of the CDR3: TGTGCCAGCAGCCATGGCGGTTTAGCCAAAAACATTCAGTACTTC.